The TCR beta chain described here comes from a study of human T cells and chemical hapten exposure. Study findings and constraints: Sensitizing to DPC left TCRs with a frequency above 1 in 1000 unaltered.

The time point here: patch test 3, about 24 weeks after DPC sensitization. Stated treatment: therapeutic diphenylcyclopropenone sensitization with weekly scalp DPC. Before extraction, the whole blood was not fractionated, and total RNA was taken from it. In the case of this clonotype: Antigen: not known.

The CDR3 is 15 residues long. J lost 8 bases, V lost 5 bases, and 13 bases had no gene match. Germline values: CDR1 KGHSH, CDR2 LQKENI. For the library, individual cDNA molecules each received unique molecular identifiers. Via MiXCR, TCRdb re-called the RACE reads, giving one row per CDR3 protein. Of roughly 200,000 distinct CDR3 sequences in the sample, about 25% are singletons; the top ten hold approximately 2.5%. The sequencing here drew on whole blood, taken in connection with sensitization to the hapten diphenylcyclopropenone (DPC). This TCR was sampled from a woman between 40 and 55 years old with alopecia areata. Some clones in this sample may be carry-over from other donors' samples. J is TRBJ2-7 and V is TRBV18; TRBD1 matches 9 bases. Here the CDR3 reads CASSASPGQGKKQYF. The CDR3 DNA is TGTGCCAGCTCAGCGAGCCCGGGACAGGGAAAAAAGCAGTACTTC.